This T cell receptor (beta chain) was retrieved from a study of OX40 agonist ivuxolimab in advanced cancers. The CDR3 totals 19 residues. V was trimmed by 0 bases and J by 2 bases, leaving 21 bases between them. Germline loops: CDR1 LGHNA, CDR2 YSLEER. About this clone: Its antigen is still unknown.

With autoimmune disease history or systemic immunosuppression, patients were excluded. Method: immunoSEQ multiplex PCR; TCRdb's copy keeps in-frame clones and lacks some. Found here are roughly 48,000 clones, about 90% of them singletons; the top ten hold 40% to 55%. Study results and limitations: Certain nonresponding patients likewise had low normalized T-cell clonal expansion.

This receptor was identified in an adult with an advanced solid tumor such as melanoma, head and neck, liver or kidney cancer. Source: CD4+ or CD8+ T cells sorted from blood, taken in a trial of the OX40 agonist ivuxolimab. J is TRBJ2-3 and V is TRBV4-3, with D unresolved. CDR3 sequence: CASSQDRDGALLNTDTQYF. The CDR3 coding sequence is TGCGCCAGCAGCCAAGATAGGGATGGAGCACTCCTCAACACAGATACGCAGTATTTT.